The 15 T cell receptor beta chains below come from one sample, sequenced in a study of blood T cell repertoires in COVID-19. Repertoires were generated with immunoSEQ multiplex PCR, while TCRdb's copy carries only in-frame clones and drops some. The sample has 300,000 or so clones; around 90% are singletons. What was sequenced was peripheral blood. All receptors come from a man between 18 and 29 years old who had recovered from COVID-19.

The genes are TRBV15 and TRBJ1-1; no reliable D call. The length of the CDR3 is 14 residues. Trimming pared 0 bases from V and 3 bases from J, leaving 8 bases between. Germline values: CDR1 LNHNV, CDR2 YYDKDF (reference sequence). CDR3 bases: TGTGCCACCAGCAGAGATTGGGGAGACACTGAAGCTTTCTTT. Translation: CATSRDWGDTEAFF.

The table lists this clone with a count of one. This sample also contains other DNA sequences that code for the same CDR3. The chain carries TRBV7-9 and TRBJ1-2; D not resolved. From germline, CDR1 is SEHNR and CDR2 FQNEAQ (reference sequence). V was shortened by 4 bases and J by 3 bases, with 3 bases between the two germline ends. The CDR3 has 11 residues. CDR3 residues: CASSSDYGYTF. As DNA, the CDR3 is TGTGCCAGCAGCTCAGACTATGGCTACACCTTC.

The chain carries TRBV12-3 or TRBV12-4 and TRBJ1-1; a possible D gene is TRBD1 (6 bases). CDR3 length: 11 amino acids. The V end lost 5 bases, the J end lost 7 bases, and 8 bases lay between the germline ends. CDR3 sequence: CASSNRVEAFF. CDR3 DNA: TGTGCCAGCAGTAACAGGGTTGAAGCTTTCTTT.

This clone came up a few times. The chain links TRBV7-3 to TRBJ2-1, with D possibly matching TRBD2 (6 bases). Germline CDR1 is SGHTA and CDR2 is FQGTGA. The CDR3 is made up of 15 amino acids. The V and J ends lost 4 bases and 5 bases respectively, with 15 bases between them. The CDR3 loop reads CASSSRAGFNNEQFF. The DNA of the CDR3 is TGTGCCAGCAGCTCCAGGGCGGGGTTCAACAATGAGCAGTTCTTC.

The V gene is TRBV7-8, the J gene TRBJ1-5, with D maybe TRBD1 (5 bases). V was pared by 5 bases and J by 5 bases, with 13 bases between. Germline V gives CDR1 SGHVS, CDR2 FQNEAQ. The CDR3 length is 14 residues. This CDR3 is CASSGTGMDQPQHF. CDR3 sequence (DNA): TGTGCCAGCAGCGGTACAGGAATGGATCAGCCCCAGCATTTT. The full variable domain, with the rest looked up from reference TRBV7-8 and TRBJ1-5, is GAGVSQSPRYKVAKRGQDVALRCDPISGHVSLFWYQQALGQGPEFLTYFQNEAQLDKSGLPSDRFFAERPEGSVSTLKIQRTQQEDSAVYLCASSGTGMDQPQHFGDGTRLSIL.

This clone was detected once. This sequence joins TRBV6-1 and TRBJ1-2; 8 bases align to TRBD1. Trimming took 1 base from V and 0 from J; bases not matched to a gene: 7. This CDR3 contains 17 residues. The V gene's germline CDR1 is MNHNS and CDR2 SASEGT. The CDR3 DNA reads TGTGCCAGCAGTGAAGGGACAGGGAGGGGGGCTAACTATGGCTACACCTTC. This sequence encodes CASSEGTGRGANYGYTF.

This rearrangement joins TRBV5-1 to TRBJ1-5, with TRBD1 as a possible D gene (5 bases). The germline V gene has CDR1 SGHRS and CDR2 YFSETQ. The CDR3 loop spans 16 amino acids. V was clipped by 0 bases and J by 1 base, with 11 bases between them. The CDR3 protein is CASSLAPGLSNQPQHF. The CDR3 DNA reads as TGCGCCAGCAGCTTGGCCCCAGGGTTGAGCAATCAGCCCCAGCATTTT.

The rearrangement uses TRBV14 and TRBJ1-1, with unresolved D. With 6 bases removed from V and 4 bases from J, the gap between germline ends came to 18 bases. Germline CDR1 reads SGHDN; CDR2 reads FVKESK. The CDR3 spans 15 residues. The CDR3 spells CASSLSRGLITEAFF. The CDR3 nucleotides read TGTGCCAGCAGTCTTTCGAGAGGCCTTATCACTGAAGCTTTCTTT.

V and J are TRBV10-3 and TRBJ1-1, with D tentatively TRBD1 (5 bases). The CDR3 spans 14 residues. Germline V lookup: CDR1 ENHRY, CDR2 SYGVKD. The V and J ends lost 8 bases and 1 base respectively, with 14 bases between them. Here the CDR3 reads CAISESGGNTEAFF. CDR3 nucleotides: TGTGCCATCTCGGAAAGCGGGGGGAACACTGAAGCTTTCTTT.

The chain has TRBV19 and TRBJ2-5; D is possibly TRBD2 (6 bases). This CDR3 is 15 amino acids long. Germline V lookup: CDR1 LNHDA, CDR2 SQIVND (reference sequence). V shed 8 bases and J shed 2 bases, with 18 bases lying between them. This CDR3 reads CASGEGVAVQETQYF. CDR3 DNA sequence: TGTGCCAGTGGCGAAGGGGTAGCGGTACAAGAGACCCAGTACTTC.

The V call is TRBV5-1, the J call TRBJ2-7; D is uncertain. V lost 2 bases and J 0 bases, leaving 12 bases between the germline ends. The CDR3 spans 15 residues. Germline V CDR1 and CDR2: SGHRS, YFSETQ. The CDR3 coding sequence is TGCGCCAGCAGCTTCACGGGTATTTCCTCCTACGAGCAGTACTTC. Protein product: CASSFTGISSYEQYF. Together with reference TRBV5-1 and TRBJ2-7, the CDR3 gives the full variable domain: KAGVTQTPRYLIKTRGQQVTLSCSPISGHRSVSWYQQTPGQGLQFLFEYFSETQRNKGNFPGRFSGRQFSNSRSEMNVSTLELGDSALYLCASSFTGISSYEQYFGPGTRLTVT.

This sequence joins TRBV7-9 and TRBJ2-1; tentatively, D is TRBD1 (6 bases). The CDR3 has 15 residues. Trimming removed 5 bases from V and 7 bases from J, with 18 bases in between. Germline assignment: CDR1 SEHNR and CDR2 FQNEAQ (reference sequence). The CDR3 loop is CASSIGTISKNEQFF. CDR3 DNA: TGTGCCAGCAGCATCGGGACAATCTCGAAGAATGAGCAGTTCTTC.

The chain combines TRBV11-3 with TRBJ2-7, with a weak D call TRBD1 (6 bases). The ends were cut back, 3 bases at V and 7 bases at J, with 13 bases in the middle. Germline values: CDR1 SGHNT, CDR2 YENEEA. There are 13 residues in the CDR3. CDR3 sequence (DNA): TGTGCCAGCAGCTTGAACAGGGTGGGGGAGCAGTACTTC. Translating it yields CASSLNRVGEQYF.

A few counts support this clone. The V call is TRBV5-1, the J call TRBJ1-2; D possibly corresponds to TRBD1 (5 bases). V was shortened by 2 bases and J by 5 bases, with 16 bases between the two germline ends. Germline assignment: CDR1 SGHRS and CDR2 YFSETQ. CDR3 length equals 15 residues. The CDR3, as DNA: TGCGCCAGCAGCTTAGACCCTGACAGTCAATATGGCTACACCTTC. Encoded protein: CASSLDPDSQYGYTF.

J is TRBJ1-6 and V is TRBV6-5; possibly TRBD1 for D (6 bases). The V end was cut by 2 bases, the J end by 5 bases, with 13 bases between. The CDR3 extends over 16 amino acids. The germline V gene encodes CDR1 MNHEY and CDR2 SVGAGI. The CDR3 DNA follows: TGTGCCAGCAGTTACCCTCTCGGACAGAATAATTCACCCCTCCACTTT. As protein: CASSYPLGQNNSPLHF.